The entry below gives a single T cell receptor (beta chain) sequence along with its context. This sample is part of a study of blood T cell repertoires in COVID-19. Study in general: Sources were T cells, B-cell-depleted T cells, or PBMCs; the material itself was cDNA or gDNA.

CDR3 length: 13 amino acids. Germline lookup yields CDR1 GTSNPN and CDR2 SVGIG (reference sequence). Deletions cut 5 bases from V and 8 bases from J, with 15 bases between. The assay was immunoSEQ multiplex PCR, and TCRdb's table has in-frame clones only and misses some. The sample records some 260,000 clones, approximately 88% being singletons. The receptor was derived from a woman younger than 45 with COVID-19, enrolled during active disease. V and J are TRBV30 and TRBJ1-4, with a weak D call TRBD1 (6 bases). Sequencing was carried out using peripheral blood. The CDR3 spells CAWGQSLGEKLFF. The CDR3 bases are TGTGCCTGGGGACAGTCATTGGGCGAAAAACTGTTTTTT. Supplemented by reference TRBV30 and TRBJ1-4, the full variable domain reads SQTIHQWPATLVQPVGSPLSLECTVEGTSNPNLYWYRQAAGRGLQLLFYSVGIGQISSEVPQNLSASRPQDRQFILSSKKLLLSDSGFYLCAWGQSLGEKLFFGSGTQLSVL.